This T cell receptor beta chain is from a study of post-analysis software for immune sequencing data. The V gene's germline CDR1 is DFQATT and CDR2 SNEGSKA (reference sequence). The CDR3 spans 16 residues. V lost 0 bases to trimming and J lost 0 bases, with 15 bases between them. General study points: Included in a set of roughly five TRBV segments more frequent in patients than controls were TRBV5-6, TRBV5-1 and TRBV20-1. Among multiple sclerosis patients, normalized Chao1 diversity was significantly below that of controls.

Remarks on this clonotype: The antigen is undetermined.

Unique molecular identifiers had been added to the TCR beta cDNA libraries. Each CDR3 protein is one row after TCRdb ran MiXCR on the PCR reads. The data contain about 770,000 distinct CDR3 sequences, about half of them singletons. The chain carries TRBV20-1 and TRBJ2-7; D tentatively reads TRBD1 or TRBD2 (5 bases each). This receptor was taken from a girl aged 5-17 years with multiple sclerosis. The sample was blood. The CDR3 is CSARDPKRGNSYEQYF. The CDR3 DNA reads TGCAGTGCTAGAGACCCAAAACGGGGCAACTCCTACGAGCAGTACTTC.